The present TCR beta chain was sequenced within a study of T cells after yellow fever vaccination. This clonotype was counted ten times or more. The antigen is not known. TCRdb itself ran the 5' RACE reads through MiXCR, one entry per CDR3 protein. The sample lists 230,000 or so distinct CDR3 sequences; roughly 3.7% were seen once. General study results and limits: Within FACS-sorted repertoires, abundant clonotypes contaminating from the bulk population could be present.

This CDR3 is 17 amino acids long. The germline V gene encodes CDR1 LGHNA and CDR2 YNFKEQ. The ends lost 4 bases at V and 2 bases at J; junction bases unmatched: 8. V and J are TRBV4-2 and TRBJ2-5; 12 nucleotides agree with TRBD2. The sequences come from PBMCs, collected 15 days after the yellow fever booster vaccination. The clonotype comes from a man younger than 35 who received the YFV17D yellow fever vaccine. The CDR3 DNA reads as TGTGCCAGCAGCCGGTGGACTAGCGGGGAGGATCAAGAGACCCAGTACTTC. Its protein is CASSRWTSGEDQETQYF.